The clone carrying this T cell receptor (beta chain) was counted a few times. What it recognizes is unknown. Time point meaning: week 11, during vaccination. Each dose delivered 300 ug of mutant IDH1 20-mer peptide subcutaneously with imiquimod. These data come from a study of a mutant IDH1 vaccine in newly diagnosed glioma. Produced via immunoSEQ multiplex PCR; TCRdb's table is partial and in-frame only. Of some 54,000 clones listed, roughly 91% are singletons. The source was PBMCs, collected from a glioma patient whose treatment included an IDH1 peptide vaccine. The TCR sequence derives from a man between 45 and 60 years old with glioma.

As DNA, the CDR3 is TGTGCCAGTAGTATGTGGGCTACTGGGGCCAACGTCCTGACTTTC. The encoded protein is CASSMWATGANVLTF. This chain connects TRBV19 to TRBJ2-6; no firm D call. Trimming shortened V by 3 bases and J by 2 bases, and 8 bases separated the two germline ends. This CDR3 has 15 amino acids. Germline V gene lookup returns CDR1 LNHDA and CDR2 SQIVND (reference sequence).